What follows describes a single TCR beta chain. V dropped 0 bases and J dropped 5 bases, with 11 bases sitting between them. Looked up from germline, CDR1 is MNHNS and CDR2 is SASEGT. The CDR3 contains 15 residues. The record originates from a study of blood T cell repertoires in COVID-19. The method was immunoSEQ multiplex PCR; TCRdb's version includes in-frame clones alone and lacks a portion of them. The sample carries some 50,000 clones, more than 75% recorded once. The V call is TRBV6-1, the J call TRBJ2-1; tentatively, D is TRBD1 (5 bases). Input material: peripheral blood. This TCR came from a woman older than 75 with COVID-19, enrolled during active disease. DNA of the CDR3: TGTGCCAGCAGTGAAGCGCGACAGATTAACAATGAGCAGTTCTTC. Translation: CASSEARQINNEQFF.